A selection of T cell receptor beta chains follows, all from one sample in a study of blood T cell repertoires in COVID-19. Measured with immunoSEQ multiplex PCR; TCRdb has only the in-frame clones, and not every one. This table holds around 200,000 clones, 75% to 90% found once. The sample was PBMCs or T cells enriched from blood (not recorded which). The receptors shown here come from a woman aged 25-40 years who had been exposed to COVID-19. The CDR3 runs from the conserved cysteine through the conserved F or W. Only some rows state a clone size, as once, few, many or a class for expanded clones.

V gene: TRBV7-6
J gene: TRBJ2-7
clone size: -
CDR3 protein: CASSLDFGGGYEQYF

V gene: TRBV28
J gene: TRBJ1-1
clone size: -
CDR3 protein: CASSPLGGTEAFF

V gene: TRBV27
J gene: TRBJ1-6
clone size: -
CDR3 protein: CASSFRGSGNSPLHF

V gene: TRBV18
J gene: TRBJ1-1
clone size: -
CDR3 protein: CASSKGMNTEAFF

V gene: TRBV7-9
J gene: TRBJ1-1
clone size: -
CDR3 protein: CASSLVQGPMNTEAFF

V gene: TRBV14
J gene: TRBJ2-7
clone size: few
CDR3 protein: CASSQPGKVHEQYF

V gene: TRBV5-1
J gene: TRBJ2-1
clone size: -
CDR3 protein: CASSFLAGASYNEQFF

V gene: TRBV2
J gene: TRBJ2-5
clone size: once
CDR3 protein: CASKMGGKETQYF

V gene: TRBV27
J gene: TRBJ2-7
clone size: -
CDR3 protein: CASSFRARSTYEQYF

V gene: TRBV29-1
J gene: TRBJ2-7
clone size: -
CDR3 protein: CSASPGTGGYEQYF

V gene: TRBV11-2
J gene: TRBJ2-2
clone size: -
CDR3 protein: CASSLTTGELFF

V gene: TRBV7-9
J gene: TRBJ2-5
clone size: -
CDR3 protein: CASSFGGDRARKTQYF

V gene: TRBV5-1
J gene: TRBJ1-3
clone size: -
CDR3 protein: CASTTQGHAGSRSGNTIYF

V gene: TRBV6-5
J gene: TRBJ1-1
clone size: -
CDR3 protein: CASRDSIINTEAFF

V gene: TRBV10-2
J gene: TRBJ2-7
clone size: -
CDR3 protein: CASMGDNYEQYF

V gene: TRBV18
J gene: TRBJ1-2
clone size: -
CDR3 protein: CASSPLPGQANYGYTF

V gene: TRBV30
J gene: TRBJ1-4
clone size: -
CDR3 protein: CAWNSGHRNEKLFF

V gene: TRBV10-3
J gene: TRBJ2-1
clone size: -
CDR3 protein: CAISKGQAGTYNEQFF

V gene: TRBV21-1
J gene: TRBJ2-2
clone size: -
CDR3 protein: CASSLSGGNTGELFF

V gene: TRBV7-5
J gene: TRBJ2-5
clone size: few
CDR3 protein: CARSLGETGEETQYF

V gene: TRBV5-1
J gene: TRBJ2-1
clone size: -
CDR3 protein: CASSPTTGSSYNEQFF

V gene: TRBV10-3
J gene: TRBJ2-1
clone size: -
CDR3 protein: CAIRRNDEQFF

V gene: TRBV24-1
J gene: TRBJ1-2
clone size: few
CDR3 protein: CATSDAGAVYGYTF

V gene: TRBV18
J gene: TRBJ2-3
clone size: -
CDR3 protein: CASSPLTAFSTDTQYF

V gene: TRBV6-1
J gene: TRBJ1-6
clone size: -
CDR3 protein: CASREVLGAPLHF

V gene: TRBV19
J gene: TRBJ1-5
clone size: -
CDR3 protein: CASIEYGSNQPQHF

V gene: TRBV5-1
J gene: TRBJ2-2
clone size: -
CDR3 protein: CASSFMSGELFF

V gene: TRBV20-1
J gene: TRBJ2-1
clone size: -
CDR3 protein: CSASRSSSYNEQFF

V gene: TRBV2
J gene: TRBJ1-1
clone size: -
CDR3 protein: CASSEHPSSQTEAFF

V gene: TRBV19
J gene: TRBJ1-1
clone size: -
CDR3 protein: CASSIFDSRGTEAFF

V gene: TRBV25-1
J gene: TRBJ2-7
clone size: few
CDR3 protein: CASIPGGYDEQYF

V gene: TRBV11-3
J gene: TRBJ1-1
clone size: few
CDR3 protein: CASSLGEAGKVDTEAFF

V gene: TRBV18
J gene: TRBJ2-7
clone size: -
CDR3 protein: CASSPLRDLVGEQYF

V gene: TRBV30
J gene: TRBJ1-6
clone size: -
CDR3 protein: CAWDRGMNSPLHF

V gene: TRBV18
J gene: TRBJ2-3
clone size: -
CDR3 protein: CASSPPTTGGRTDTQYF

V gene: TRBV5-1
J gene: TRBJ1-2
clone size: -
CDR3 protein: CASSLQGDGGYTF

V gene: TRBV5-1
J gene: TRBJ1-2
clone size: once
CDR3 protein: CASSPRGGEGYGYTF

V gene: TRBV5-1
J gene: TRBJ1-1
clone size: few
CDR3 protein: CASSPGSQIGTEAFF

V gene: TRBV7-3
J gene: TRBJ2-5
clone size: once
CDR3 protein: CASSQLGLGETQYF

V gene: TRBV14
J gene: TRBJ1-3
clone size: -
CDR3 protein: CASSKNPGQVVPGNTIYF

V gene: TRBV9
J gene: TRBJ2-1
clone size: -
CDR3 protein: CASSVAGGPDEQFF

V gene: TRBV2
J gene: TRBJ1-6
clone size: -
CDR3 protein: CASSVLGQGRSPLHF

V gene: TRBV2
J gene: TRBJ1-2
clone size: few
CDR3 protein: CASSELHLGGYTF

V gene: TRBV30
J gene: TRBJ1-3
clone size: -
CDR3 protein: CAWRLQGSGNTIYF

V gene: TRBV24-1
J gene: TRBJ1-4
clone size: -
CDR3 protein: CATSDKEGASEKLFF

V gene: TRBV27
J gene: TRBJ2-7
clone size: -
CDR3 protein: CASSWSAGDGVYEQYF

V gene: TRBV9
J gene: TRBJ1-6
clone size: -
CDR3 protein: CASSVGGTGLSSYNSPLHF

V gene: TRBV7-2
J gene: TRBJ1-4
clone size: -
CDR3 protein: CASSLTGGVNEKLFF

V gene: TRBV6-5
J gene: TRBJ2-2
clone size: once
CDR3 protein: CASSFDRGLDTGELFF

V gene: TRBV6-5
J gene: TRBJ1-4
clone size: -
CDR3 protein: CAISTDSTNEKLFF